The 23 T cell receptor beta chains reported below all come from one sample, sequenced in a study of T cell responses to AZD1222 COVID-19 vaccine. Assay: immunoSEQ multiplex PCR; the TCRdb copy retains only in-frame clones and omits some. This table has about 170,000 clones, more than 85% appearing once. Sequencing was performed on peripheral blood, taken on day 0 of AZD1222 vaccination. The receptors originated from an adult in good health.

The rearrangement joins TRBV4-1 to TRBJ1-1, with 7 bases that match TRBD1. The J segment lost 11 bases and the V segment lost 4 bases, leaving 7 bases of the junction unmatched. This CDR3 comprises 12 residues. Per germline, CDR1 MGHRA and CDR2 YSYEKL. The CDR3 spells CASSLTGQLAFF. The CDR3 DNA reads TGCGCCAGCAGCCTAACGGGACAGCTGGCTTTCTTT.

The chain uses TRBV5-4 and TRBJ1-1, with 8 positions matching TRBD1. Germline V gene sequence: CDR1 SGHNT, CDR2 YYREEE (reference sequence). The CDR3 is 15 residues long. The junction had 6 bases not matched to a gene; V was cut back by 0 bases and J by 5 bases. The CDR3: CASSLGTGKGTEAFF. Here the CDR3 DNA reads TGTGCCAGCAGCTTGGGGACAGGGAAGGGTACTGAAGCTTTCTTT.

The chain links TRBV11-2 to TRBJ1-2; D remains ambiguous. CDR3 size: 15 residues. Per the germline V gene, CDR1 is SGHAT and CDR2 is FQNNGV. V dropped 1 base and J dropped 0 bases, with 9 bases sitting between them. The CDR3 loop is CASSLALSANYGYTF. In DNA form, the CDR3 reads TGTGCCAGCAGCTTAGCCCTTTCAGCTAACTATGGCTACACCTTC.

The gene calls are TRBV5-6 and TRBJ1-3; 9 bases fit TRBD1. The CDR3 sequence is 15 residues long. V shed 3 bases, J shed 3 bases, and the junction held 4 bases outside the gene matches. CDR1 is SGHDT, CDR2 YYEEEE, per germline. The CDR3 reads CASSWGTGSGNTIYF. The CDR3 coding sequence is TGTGCCAGCAGCTGGGGGACAGGGAGTGGAAACACCATATATTTT.

The genes are TRBV5-1 and TRBJ1-4, with D tentatively TRBD1 (6 bases). The CDR3 is 14 amino acids. CDR1 is SGHRS and CDR2 is YFSETQ in the germline V gene. Deletions cut 3 bases from V and 10 bases from J, with 16 bases between. CDR3 residues: CASSSGADARKLFF. The CDR3 nucleotides read TGCGCCAGCAGCTCGGGGGCCGATGCCCGAAAACTGTTTTTT.

V usage is TRBV12-3 or TRBV12-4 and J usage is TRBJ1-5; D perhaps matches TRBD1 (5 bases). This CDR3 has 11 residues. Trimming stripped 4 bases from V and 12 bases from J, with 10 bases between. The CDR3, as DNA: TGTGCCAGCAGTTATGACAGCGTCCAGCATTTT. It yields the protein CASSYDSVQHF.

The gene calls are TRBV9 and TRBJ2-5; 11 positions agree with TRBD2. CDR1 and CDR2 from the germline V gene are SGDLS and YYNGEE. Unmatched junction bases numbered 10, after V lost 4 bases and J lost 5 bases. This CDR3 region has 16 residues. DNA of the CDR3: TGTGCCAGCAGCTCCGGGGCTAGCGGGGGGTTTGAGACCCAGTACTTC. Protein: CASSSGASGGFETQYF.

This clone was observed once. The chain employs TRBV6-5 and TRBJ1-2; TRBD1 might be the D (5 bases). Trimming removed 6 bases from V and 4 bases from J, with 15 bases in between. The CDR3 is 14 residues long. CDR1 and CDR2 from the germline V gene are MNHEY and SVGAGI. CDR3 sequence reads: CASRGVQAVYGYTF. DNA for the CDR3: TGTGCCAGCAGGGGGGTTCAGGCCGTCTATGGCTACACCTTC.

The V call is TRBV19, the J call TRBJ1-3, with D tentatively TRBD1 (6 bases). The germline V gene has CDR1 LNHDA and CDR2 SQIVND (reference sequence). Trimming removed 3 bases at V and 1 base at J, with 7 bases between. The length of the CDR3 is 14 residues. The CDR3 here is CASSITGSGNTIYF. Written as DNA, the CDR3 is TGTGCCAGTAGTATCACAGGGTCTGGAAACACCATATATTTT.

The rearrangement uses TRBV18 and TRBJ2-7; D gene uncertain. Germline V gene lookup returns CDR1 KGHSH and CDR2 LQKENI. This CDR3 has 17 residues. Trimming pared 0 bases from V and 0 bases from J, leaving 15 bases between. The CDR3 protein is CASSPPTGGPHSYEQYF. CDR3 DNA: TGTGCCAGCTCACCACCCACGGGCGGACCGCACTCCTACGAGCAGTACTTC.

The chain links TRBV5-4 to TRBJ2-7; D gene ambiguous. The germline V gene encodes CDR1 SGHNT and CDR2 YYREEE (reference sequence). The CDR3 is 17 residues long. The ends were cut back, 0 bases at V and 0 bases at J, with 16 bases in the middle. CDR3 sequence reads: CASSLAGRSRSSYEQYF. The CDR3 DNA reads as TGTGCCAGCAGCTTGGCCGGGCGCTCAAGGAGCTCCTACGAGCAGTACTTC.

The chain links TRBV2 to TRBJ2-1, with a possible D match to TRBD2 (5 bases). Germline V gene data show CDR1 as SNHLY and CDR2 as FYNNEI. Trimming removed 8 bases from V and 7 bases from J, with 15 bases in between. The CDR3 length is 13 residues. CDR3: CASYDPRENEQFF. DNA for the CDR3: TGTGCCAGCTACGACCCAAGGGAGAATGAGCAGTTCTTC.

The chain recombines TRBV6-2 or TRBV6-3 with TRBJ1-2, with a possible D match to TRBD1 (6 bases). Trimming shortened V by 6 bases and J by 2 bases, and 13 bases separated the two germline ends. Per the germline V gene, CDR1 is MNHEY and CDR2 is SVGEGT. The CDR3 totals 14 residues. In DNA form, the CDR3 reads TGTGCCAGCAGCCCCTCCGGACAGAACTATGGCTACACCTTC. This sequence encodes CASSPSGQNYGYTF.

The chain couples TRBV6-5 to TRBJ2-3; D might be TRBD2 (5 bases). The CDR3 runs 13 residues. The V end was cut by 8 bases, the J end by 2 bases, with 11 bases between. CDR1 MNHEY and CDR2 SVGAGI come from the germline V gene. The CDR3 DNA follows: TGTGCCAGCCGCTCGGGATTCACAGATACGCAGTATTTT. It yields the protein CASRSGFTDTQYF.

This chain connects TRBV15 to TRBJ1-3; 8 positions agree with TRBD1. The CDR3 contains 13 residues. Germline CDR1 reads LNHNV; CDR2 reads YYDKDF (reference sequence). V was clipped by 9 bases and J by 4 bases; unmatched bases: 5. The CDR3 spells CATQTGAGNTIYF. The CDR3 bases are TGTGCCACTCAGACAGGGGCCGGAAACACCATATATTTT.

V is TRBV18 and J is TRBJ2-3; D ambiguous. The CDR3 has 13 residues. Per germline, CDR1 KGHSH and CDR2 LQKENI. V was trimmed by 2 bases and J by 4 bases, leaving 7 bases between them. CDR3 nucleotides: TGTGCCAGCTCACCATTCCGCGCAGATACGCAGTATTTT. Its protein product is CASSPFRADTQYF.

The J gene is TRBJ1-2, the V gene TRBV29-1; a possible D gene is TRBD1 (5 bases). Germline loops: CDR1 SQVTM, CDR2 ANQGSEA. The CDR3 is 13 residues long. Trimming left V 1 base short and J 6 bases short, with 12 bases between. CDR3 amino acids: CSVEGWGGHGYTF. The CDR3 region has the DNA TGCAGCGTTGAAGGCTGGGGCGGGCATGGCTACACCTTC.

This clone was counted a single time. The rearrangement uses TRBV5-1 and TRBJ1-6, with 7 bases lining up with TRBD1. Germline V gives CDR1 SGHRS, CDR2 YFSETQ. The CDR3 loop spans 15 amino acids. After removal of 4 bases from V and 9 bases from J, the junction contained 10 bases not matched to a gene. The CDR3 here is CASSPQDRFSSPLHF. The CDR3 coding sequence is TGCGCCAGCAGCCCACAGGACAGGTTCAGTTCACCCCTCCACTTT.

The chain links TRBV29-1 to TRBJ1-1; D is undetermined. With 1 base removed from V and 0 bases from J, the gap between germline ends came to 12 bases. The V gene's germline CDR1 is SQVTM and CDR2 ANQGSEA. This CDR3 comprises 15 residues. The CDR3 DNA reads TGCAGCGTTGAAGGCAAATTTAAGCTGAACACTGAAGCTTTCTTT. This translates into CSVEGKFKLNTEAFF.

The chain has TRBV5-1 and TRBJ1-2; D is ambiguous. Looked up from germline, CDR1 is SGHRS and CDR2 is YFSETQ. The CDR3 consists of 14 residues. V lost 0 bases and J lost 2, with 8 bases in between. This chain's CDR3 is CASSLVGSNYGYTF. The CDR3 DNA reads TGCGCCAGCAGCTTGGTTGGATCCAACTATGGCTACACCTTC.

The V gene is TRBV6-5, the J gene TRBJ2-7; D gene ambiguous. V lost 2 bases, J lost 5 bases, and 4 bases lay in between. The CDR3 has 11 amino acids. Germline loops: CDR1 MNHEY, CDR2 SVGAGI. The CDR3 spells CASSYRDEQYF. CDR3 DNA: TGTGCCAGCAGTTACAGGGACGAGCAGTACTTC.

This chain connects TRBV5-6 to TRBJ2-1; D unresolved. CDR1 and CDR2 from the germline V gene are SGHDT and YYEEEE. Trimming stripped 3 bases from V and 4 bases from J, with 11 bases between. CDR3 length equals 14 residues. CDR3 DNA sequence: TGTGCCAGCAGCTCAAATCGACAATACAATGAGCAGTTCTTC. It codes for CASSSNRQYNEQFF.

J is TRBJ2-2 and V is TRBV2; D uncertain. Germline V gene data show CDR1 as SNHLY and CDR2 as FYNNEI. CDR3 length: 15 amino acids. V was cut by 0 bases and J by 4 bases, with 9 bases left in between. Written as DNA, the CDR3 is TGTGCCAGCAGTGAAGCTGTCGTGGGCACCGGGGAGCTGTTTTTT. It codes for CASSEAVVGTGELFF. The full variable domain, with the rest looked up from reference TRBV2 and TRBJ2-2, is EPEVTQTPSHQVTQMGQEVILRCVPISNHLYFYWYRQILGQKVEFLVSFYNNEISEKSEIFDDQFSVERPDGSNFTLKIRSTKLEDSAMYFCASSEAVVGTGELFFGEGSRLTVL.